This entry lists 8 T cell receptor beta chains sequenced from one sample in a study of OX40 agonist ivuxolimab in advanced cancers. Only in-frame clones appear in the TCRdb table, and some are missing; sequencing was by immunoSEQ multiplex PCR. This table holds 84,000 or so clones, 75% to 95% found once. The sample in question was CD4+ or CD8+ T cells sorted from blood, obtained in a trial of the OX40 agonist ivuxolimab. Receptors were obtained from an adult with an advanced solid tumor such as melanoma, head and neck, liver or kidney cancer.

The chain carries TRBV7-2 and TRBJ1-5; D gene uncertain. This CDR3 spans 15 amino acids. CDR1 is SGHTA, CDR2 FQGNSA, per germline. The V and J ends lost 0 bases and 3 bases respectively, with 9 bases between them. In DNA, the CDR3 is TGTGCCAGCAGCTTAGCGCTAAGGACCAATCAGCCCCAGCATTTT. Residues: CASSLALRTNQPQHF.

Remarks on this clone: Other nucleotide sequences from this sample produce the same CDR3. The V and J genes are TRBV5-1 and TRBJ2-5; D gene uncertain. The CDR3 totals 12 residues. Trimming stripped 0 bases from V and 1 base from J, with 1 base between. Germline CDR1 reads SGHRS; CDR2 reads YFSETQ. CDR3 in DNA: TGCGCCAGCAGCTTGGGCCAAGAGACCCAGTACTTC. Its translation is CASSLGQETQYF.

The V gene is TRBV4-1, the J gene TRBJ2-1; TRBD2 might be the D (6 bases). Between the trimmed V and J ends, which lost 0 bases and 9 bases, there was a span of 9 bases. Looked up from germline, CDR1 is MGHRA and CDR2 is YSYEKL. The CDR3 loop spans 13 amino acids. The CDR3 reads CASSQETSREQFF. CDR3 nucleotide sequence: TGCGCCAGCAGCCAAGAGACTAGTCGTGAGCAGTTCTTC.

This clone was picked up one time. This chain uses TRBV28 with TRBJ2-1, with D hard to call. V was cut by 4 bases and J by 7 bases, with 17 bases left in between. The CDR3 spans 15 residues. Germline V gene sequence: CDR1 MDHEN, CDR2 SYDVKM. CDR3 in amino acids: CASSYRLGMGNEQFF. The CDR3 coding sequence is TGTGCCAGCAGTTACAGACTGGGTATGGGGAATGAGCAGTTCTTC. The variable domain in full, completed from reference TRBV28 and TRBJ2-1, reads DVKVTQSSRYLVKRTGEKVFLECVQDMDHENMFWYRQDPGLGLRLIYFSYDVKMKEKGDIPEGYSVSREKKERFSLILESASTNQTSMYLCASSYRLGMGNEQFFGPGTRLTVL.

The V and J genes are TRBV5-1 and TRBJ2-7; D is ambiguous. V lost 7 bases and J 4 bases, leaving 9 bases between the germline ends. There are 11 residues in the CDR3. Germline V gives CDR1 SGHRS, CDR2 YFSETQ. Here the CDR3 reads CASRAEYEQYF. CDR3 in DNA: TGCGCCAGCCGGGCAGAGTACGAGCAGTACTTC.

CDR3 DNA: TGTGCCAGCAGCTCGGACCTATGGGGTTCACCCCTCCACTTT. It is translated as CASSSDLWGSPLHF. The gene calls are TRBV7-6 and TRBJ1-6; unclear D gene. V lost 4 bases, J lost 9 bases, and 13 bases lay in between. The CDR3 length is 14 residues. CDR1 and CDR2 from the germline V gene are SGHVS and FNYEAQ. Combining the CDR3 with reference TRBV7-6 and TRBJ1-6 gives the whole variable domain GAGVSQSPRYKVTKRGQDVALRCDPISGHVSLYWYRQALGQGPEFLTYFNYEAQQDKSGLPNDRFSAERPEGSISTLTIQRTEQRDSAMYRCASSSDLWGSPLHFGNGTRLTVT.

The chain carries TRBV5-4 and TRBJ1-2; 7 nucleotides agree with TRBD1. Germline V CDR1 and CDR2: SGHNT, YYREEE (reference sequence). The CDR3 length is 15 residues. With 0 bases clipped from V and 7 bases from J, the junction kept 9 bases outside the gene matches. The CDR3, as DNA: TGTGCCAGCAGCTTGGACGAGGGGGCTTCGGCTGGCTACACCTTC. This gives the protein CASSLDEGASAGYTF.

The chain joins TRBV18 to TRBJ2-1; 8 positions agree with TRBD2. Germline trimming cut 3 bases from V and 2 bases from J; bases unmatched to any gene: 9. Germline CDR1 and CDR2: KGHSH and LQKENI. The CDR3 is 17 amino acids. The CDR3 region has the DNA TGTGCCAGCTCACCGGTCAGCGCGGGAGGCCCCTACAATGAGCAGTTCTTC. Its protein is CASSPVSAGGPYNEQFF.